The entry that follows covers one T cell receptor (beta chain) sequence. Its antigen is still unknown. Genomic DNA provided the template from which TCR beta VDJ and CDR3 profiles were obtained. TCRdb analysed the reads with MiXCR anew, one entry per CDR3 protein. This table has about 210,000 distinct CDR3 sequences, over 55% appearing once. The sample originates from a study of CD8+CD57+ T cells in acquired aplastic anemia. Study summary: Sorted CD4+ plus CD8+ cells gave DNA averaging around 3 ug. Mean read depth for CD4+ cells from healthy donors was about 9.9 million.

Study observations and caveats: Both patients and controls carried the same twenty-nine CD8+ CDR3 sequences. CD8+ Simpson's diversity did not differ significantly between patients and controls.

Germline lookup yields CDR1 KGHDR and CDR2 SFDVKD. V was pared by 9 bases and J by 4 bases, with 26 bases between. This CDR3 region has 17 residues. Sequences were obtained from sorted CD4+, CD8+, or CD8+CD57+ T cells (not recorded which) from PBMCs. V is TRBV24-1 and J is TRBJ1-2; no clear D. The sequence derives from a human donor in good health. The CDR3 DNA is TGTGCCACCTTCGATGAGAGCGGCGGAAAGGATGGCTATGGCTACACCTTC. This encodes CATFDESGGKDGYGYTF.